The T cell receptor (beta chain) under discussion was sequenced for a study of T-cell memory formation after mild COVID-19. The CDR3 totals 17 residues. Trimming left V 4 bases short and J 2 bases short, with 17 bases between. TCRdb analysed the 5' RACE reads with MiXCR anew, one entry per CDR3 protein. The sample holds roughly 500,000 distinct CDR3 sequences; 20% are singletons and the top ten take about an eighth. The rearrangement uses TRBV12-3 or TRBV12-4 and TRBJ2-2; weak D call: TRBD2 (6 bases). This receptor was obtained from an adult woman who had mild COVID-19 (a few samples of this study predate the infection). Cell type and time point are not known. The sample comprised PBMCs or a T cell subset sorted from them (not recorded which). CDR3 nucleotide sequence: TGTGCCAGCAGTTCCGGATCCGGGAGTACTAACACCGGGGAGCTGTTTTTT. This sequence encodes CASSSGSGSTNTGELFF.